This is a list of T cell receptor beta chains from one sample in a study of blood T cell repertoires in COVID-19. Generated by immunoSEQ multiplex PCR, the TCRdb table keeps only in-frame clones and is missing some. The sample lists approximately 270,000 clones; roughly 90% were seen once. The source material was peripheral blood. The receptor source for this set is a man aged 50-59 years with acute or convalescent COVID-19. Both conserved end residues are part of each CDR3. D genes are given only for firm matches. Not all rows give a size; the values are once, few, many and, for expanded clones, a class.

length,J,size,D,V,DNA,CDR3
12,TRBJ2-7,NA,NA,TRBV19,TGTGCCAGTAGTACAGGGGTGTCCGAGCAGTACTTC,CASSTGVSEQYF
15,TRBJ1-4,NA,TRBD1,TRBV18,TGTGCCAGCTCACCTGGGAAGGGGGCATTCGAAAAACTGTTTTTT,CASSPGKGAFEKLFF
16,TRBJ2-3,NA,TRBD2,TRBV30,TGTGCCTTGGGTAGGGGTACCGGGGGGGTTGGAGATACGCAGTATTTT,CALGRGTGGVGDTQYF
16,TRBJ1-5,NA,TRBD1,TRBV7-8,TGTGCCAGCAGCCTCCTTGGGGACAGAGGAAATCAGCCCCAGCATTTT,CASSLLGDRGNQPQHF
15,TRBJ2-5,NA,NA,TRBV5-1,TGCGCCAGCAGCTTGGTACCCGCCCGGGGGGAGACCCAGTACTTC,CASSLVPARGETQYF
12,TRBJ2-7,NA,NA,TRBV3-1/TRBV3-2,TGTGCCAGCAGCCAAGAAGTCGGCGAGCAGTACTTC,CASSQEVGEQYF
17,TRBJ2-1,NA,TRBD2,TRBV7-6,TGTGCCAGCAGCTTAGCGGAAACTAGCGGGGCGGACAATGAGCAGTTCTTC,CASSLAETSGADNEQFF
12,TRBJ1-4,NA,NA,TRBV25-1,TGTGCCAGCAATCTAGGAAATGAAAAACTGTTTTTT,CASNLGNEKLFF
16,TRBJ2-5,NA,TRBD1,TRBV28,TGTGCCAGCAGTAAGGTTAGGGGACAGGATGGGGAGACCCAGTACTTC,CASSKVRGQDGETQYF
16,TRBJ1-1,NA,NA,TRBV7-8,TGTGCCAGCAGCTTAGCTGTTGATCCGGTGAACACTGAAGCTTTCTTT,CASSLAVDPVNTEAFF
13,TRBJ1-5,NA,TRBD1,TRBV29-1,TGCAGCGCAACAGGGGGCGGCAATCAGCCCCAGCATTTT,CSATGGGNQPQHF
16,TRBJ2-1,NA,TRBD2,TRBV27,TGTGCCAGCAGTTTATCGGGACTAGCCACAATCCGGGAGCAGTTCTTC,CASSLSGLATIREQFF
14,TRBJ1-2,NA,NA,TRBV2,TGTGCCAGCAGTGCTCTTTCAGGGGACTATGGCTACACCTTC,CASSALSGDYGYTF
15,TRBJ2-7,NA,TRBD1,TRBV5-1,TGCGCCAGCAGCTTCACGTCAGGGGGATCCCACGAGCAGTACTTC,CASSFTSGGSHEQYF
15,TRBJ1-2,NA,TRBD1,TRBV14,TGTGCCAGCAGCCACAGACAGGGTGTAGACTATGGCTACACCTTC,CASSHRQGVDYGYTF
10,TRBJ1-2,NA,NA,TRBV12-3/TRBV12-4,TGTGCCAGCAGTTTGAGAGGCTACACCTTC,CASSLRGYTF
18,TRBJ2-3,NA,NA,TRBV18,TGTGCCAGCTCACCAGCGATCAGGGTAGGATCTAGCACAGATACGCAGTATTTT,CASSPAIRVGSSTDTQYF
13,TRBJ1-3,NA,NA,TRBV18,TGTGCCAGCTCACCAGGGCAGGGAAACACCATATATTTT,CASSPGQGNTIYF
12,TRBJ2-7,NA,NA,TRBV6-6,TGTGCCAGCAGTCCCGGTTCGTACGAGCAGTACTTC,CASSPGSYEQYF
14,TRBJ2-7,few,TRBD1,TRBV29-1,TGCAGCGTGCTCCGGGACAGGAACTCCTACGAGCAGTACTTC,CSVLRDRNSYEQYF
16,TRBJ2-7,NA,NA,TRBV7-9,TGTGCCAGCAGCTTAGGGTCATCCGCGCAAACCCACGAGCAGTACTTC,CASSLGSSAQTHEQYF
13,TRBJ2-7,NA,NA,TRBV7-8,TGTGCCAGCAGCTCGCCTGACATCTACGAGCAGTACTTC,CASSSPDIYEQYF
16,TRBJ1-6,NA,TRBD1,TRBV19,TGTGCCAGTAGTACGGGACAGAGCTCCTATAATTCACCCCTCCACTTT,CASSTGQSSYNSPLHF
14,TRBJ1-1,NA,TRBD1,TRBV5-1,TGCGCCAGCAGCTTTCAGGGGGCAGACACTGAAGCTTTCTTT,CASSFQGADTEAFF
13,TRBJ1-2,NA,NA,TRBV25-1,TGTGCCAGCACTCCCGGTAGGGGTCGAGGCTACACCTTC,CASTPGRGRGYTF
14,TRBJ2-1,NA,NA,TRBV5-1,TGCGCCAGCAGCTTGGTGGGGGCATCTGGTGAGCAGTTCTTC,CASSLVGASGEQFF
15,TRBJ2-2,NA,NA,TRBV2,TGTGCCAGCACCAGACAGGAGTCAGTTCCCGGGGAGCTGTTTTTT,CASTRQESVPGELFF
18,TRBJ1-6,NA,TRBD1,TRBV11-2,TGTGCCAGCAGCTTAGAGCGGCCAGGGGGCCTCCCGAATTCACCCCTCCACTTT,CASSLERPGGLPNSPLHF
16,TRBJ2-1,once,TRBD2,TRBV19,TGTGCCAGTAGTGGCCTAGCGGGCAGCCCCTACAATGAGCAGTTCTTC,CASSGLAGSPYNEQFF
13,TRBJ2-5,NA,TRBD2,TRBV19,TGTGCCAGTAGTACAACTAGCGGGGGGGTCCAGTACTTC,CASSTTSGGVQYF
14,TRBJ1-1,NA,NA,TRBV11-3,TGTGCCAGCAGCTTAGGGGCCCGGGGGACTGAAGCTTTCTTT,CASSLGARGTEAFF
17,TRBJ2-7,few,NA,TRBV6-6,TGTGCCAGCAGTCCAACCTTGATCGGCGGAAACTCCTACGAGCAGTACTTC,CASSPTLIGGNSYEQYF
11,TRBJ1-1,NA,TRBD1,TRBV20-1,TGCAGTGTAACTGACAGGGGAGAAGCTTTCTTT,CSVTDRGEAFF
15,TRBJ1-2,NA,NA,TRBV6-4,TGTGCCAGCAGTGTCGATTACAGTACGCAGGGTTCTATCACCTTC,CASSVDYSTQGSITF
14,TRBJ1-2,NA,TRBD1,TRBV9,TGTGCCAGCAGCGTAGAGGGGGCAGGCTATGGCTACACCTTC,CASSVEGAGYGYTF
14,TRBJ2-3,NA,TRBD1,TRBV19,TGTGCCAGCCGAGGGGACAGGGAGGACGATACGCAGTATTTT,CASRGDREDDTQYF
15,TRBJ1-1,NA,NA,TRBV3-1/TRBV3-2,TGTGCCAGCAGCCCGCCGTGGACAGCGAACACTGAAGCTTTCTTT,CASSPPWTANTEAFF
14,TRBJ1-4,NA,NA,TRBV30,TGTGCCTGGAGTAAGGGGGTTATAGATGAAAAACTGTTTTTT,CAWSKGVIDEKLFF
14,TRBJ2-3,few,TRBD2,TRBV5-6,TGTGCCAGCAGAACCGTGGGGGGGACAGATACGCAGTATTTT,CASRTVGGTDTQYF
16,TRBJ1-2,NA,NA,TRBV5-5,TGTGCCAGCAGCTTGGATTTCGGGTTCCCGGGGTATGGCTACACCTTC,CASSLDFGFPGYGYTF
14,TRBJ1-6,NA,NA,TRBV9,TGTGCCAGCAGCATAGGGGGGGATAATTCACCCCTCCACTTT,CASSIGGDNSPLHF
12,TRBJ1-4,NA,NA,TRBV29-1,TGCAGCGCCTTAGGGGATAATGAAAAACTGTTTTTT,CSALGDNEKLFF
11,TRBJ1-2,NA,NA,TRBV6-6,TGTGCCAGCGAGGGCAACTATGGCTACACCTTC,CASEGNYGYTF
15,TRBJ2-7,once,TRBD1,TRBV2,TGTGCCAGCAGTCCTGGACAGGGTGGTGCCTACGAGCAGTACTTC,CASSPGQGGAYEQYF
15,TRBJ2-5,NA,TRBD2,TRBV11-3,TGTGCCAGCAGCTTGGGTCTAGCGGGGAATGGGGCCCAGTACTTC,CASSLGLAGNGAQYF
15,TRBJ1-2,NA,TRBD1,TRBV3-1/TRBV3-2,TGTGCCAGCAGCCGGGCAGGGGGCGACCAGGAGGGCTACACCTTC,CASSRAGGDQEGYTF
15,TRBJ1-2,NA,TRBD1,TRBV7-3,TGTGCCAGCAGCTTAGGGACAGGCTTGTTTAATGGCTACACCTTC,CASSLGTGLFNGYTF
15,TRBJ2-3,NA,NA,TRBV9,TGTGCCAGCAGCGGACTCATGGAACCCACAGATACGCAGTATTTT,CASSGLMEPTDTQYF
14,TRBJ1-5,NA,TRBD1,TRBV9,TGTGCCAGCAGCGTGACAGGGGACGGGCAGCCCCAGCATTTT,CASSVTGDGQPQHF
13,TRBJ1-1,NA,NA,TRBV12-3/TRBV12-4,TGTGCCAGCACCCCCAGGCAGACCACTGAAGCTTTCTTT,CASTPRQTTEAFF
16,TRBJ2-6,NA,NA,TRBV5-6,TGTGCCAGCAGCCCCCCCGTGGCCTCTGGGGCCAACGTCCTGACTTTC,CASSPPVASGANVLTF
15,TRBJ2-5,NA,TRBD1,TRBV30,TGTGCCTGGAGCCCCAGGGGACAGGGCGAAGAGACCCAGTACTTC,CAWSPRGQGEETQYF
13,TRBJ2-3,NA,NA,TRBV11-2,TGTGCCAGCAGCTTAGGTGGCTCGGATACGCAGTATTTT,CASSLGGSDTQYF
19,TRBJ1-1,NA,TRBD1,TRBV2,TGTGCCAGCAGTGAAGGATTAGCAGGGGGAGAAAGGGGTTGGGGTGAAGCTTTCTTT,CASSEGLAGGERGWGEAFF
18,TRBJ2-4,NA,TRBD1,TRBV19,TGTGCCAGTAAAATAGGACAGGGGAGTACCTTAGCCAAAAACATTCAGTACTTC,CASKIGQGSTLAKNIQYF